The next 17 T cell receptor beta chains were all read from a single sample in a study of CD8 T cells in ankylosing spondylitis. TCRdb re-derived calls from the 5' RACE reads in MiXCR, one entry per CDR3 protein. The sample consists of about 280,000 distinct CDR3 sequences, 20% of them appearing once. The source material was blood, either unsorted or a sorted T cell fraction (not recorded which). The receptors derive from a male donor with ankylosing spondylitis or in good health (not recorded which).

This clonotype showed up many times. The chain links TRBV28 to TRBJ2-2; TRBD2 might be the D (7 bases). CDR1 and CDR2 (germline): MDHEN, SYDVKM. CDR3 length: 17 amino acids. Trimming pared 3 bases from V and 4 bases from J, leaving 18 bases between. The CDR3 region is CASSFIPGAGVTGELFF. CDR3 nucleotide sequence: TGTGCCAGCAGTTTTATCCCAGGGGCGGGGGTCACCGGGGAGCTGTTTTTT.

This rearrangement joins TRBV15 to TRBJ2-3, with 9 bases aligning to TRBD2. Germline V gene data show CDR1 as LNHNV and CDR2 as YYDKDF (reference sequence). The CDR3 totals 16 residues. Trimming removed 1 base from V and 3 bases from J; junction bases left unmatched: 5. The CDR3 bases are TGTGCCACCAGCAGAGCGGTAGCGGGAGCAACAGATACGCAGTATTTT. Translating it yields CATSRAVAGATDTQYF. Combining the CDR3 with reference TRBV15 and TRBJ2-3 gives the whole variable domain DAMVIQNPRYQVTQFGKPVTLSCSQTLNHNVMYWYQQKSSQAPKLLFHYYDKDFNNEADTPDNFQSRRPNTSFCFLDIRSPGLGDTAMYLCATSRAVAGATDTQYFGPGTRLTVL.

In DNA form, the CDR3 reads TGTGCCAGCAGTTTAGGGGAGGGGCACGAGCAGTACGTC. Residues: CASSLGEGHEQYV. The chain links TRBV27 to TRBJ2-7; 7 nucleotides match TRBD2. V lost 2 bases to trimming and J lost 5 bases; unmatched junction nucleotides: 3. The CDR3 contains 13 residues. The V gene's germline CDR1 is MNHEY and CDR2 SMNVEV (reference sequence).

This clonotype showed up just a few times. The rearrangement uses TRBV12-3 or TRBV12-4 and TRBJ1-6; weak D call: TRBD1 (6 bases). This CDR3 region has 14 residues. Trimming stripped 6 bases from V and 9 bases from J, with 15 bases between. CDR3 DNA sequence: TGTGCCAGCAGGACGGACAGTGTTGGTTCACCCCTCCACTTT. Amino acid sequence: CASRTDSVGSPLHF.

This clonotype was seen repeatedly, ten times or more. V usage is TRBV6-5 and J usage is TRBJ2-4, with 7 bases that match TRBD1. Germline V lookup: CDR1 MNHEY, CDR2 SVGAGI. The CDR3 runs 13 residues. The J segment lost 7 bases and the V segment lost 4 bases, leaving 4 bases of the junction unmatched. The CDR3 DNA sequence: TGTGCCAGCAGTTGGGACAGTCAGAACATTCAGTACTTC. Residues: CASSWDSQNIQYF.

This clonotype was observed at least ten times. The rearrangement links TRBV29-1 to TRBJ2-3; no firm D call. In germline, CDR1 is SQVTM, CDR2 ANQGSEA. This CDR3 is 11 amino acids long. CDR3 in amino acids: CSMGSTDTQYF. CDR3 DNA sequence: TGCAGTATGGGCAGCACAGATACGCAGTATTTT.

This clonotype was seen more than once but under ten times. The genes are TRBV14 and TRBJ2-2, with a weak D call TRBD1 (6 bases). This CDR3 comprises 18 residues. Trimming pared 3 bases from V and 2 bases from J, leaving 19 bases between. Germline values: CDR1 SGHDN, CDR2 FVKESK. CDR3 sequence reads: CASSQLITGHLNTGELFF. For the CDR3, the DNA is TGTGCCAGCAGCCAGTTAATTACGGGACACCTAAACACCGGGGAGCTGTTTTTT.

In this sample, this clonotype turned up a few times. The chain is built from TRBV20-1 and TRBJ2-1; 9 bases are a match to TRBD2. The CDR3 is 16 residues long. After removal of 3 bases from V and 2 bases from J, the junction contained 8 bases not matched to a gene. Germline CDR1 is DFQATT and CDR2 is SNEGSKA (reference sequence). The CDR3 DNA reads as TGCAGTGCTAGTCCCGGCGGCGGGGGGGCCTACAATGAGCAGTTCTTC. Residues: CSASPGGGGAYNEQFF.

The gene calls are TRBV27 and TRBJ1-2; D gene unclear. The germline V gene encodes CDR1 MNHEY and CDR2 SMNVEV (reference sequence). There are 14 residues in the CDR3. The germline V and J ends were trimmed by 2 bases and 7 bases, with 14 bases remaining between them. The CDR3, as DNA: TGTGCCAGCAGTTTAGGGCAGCCGTCAAGTGGCTACACCTTC. It translates to CASSLGQPSSGYTF.

Of note for this clonotype: A read error may account for a junction end that differs from germline. The chain recombines TRBV20-1 with TRBJ2-5; 12 bases align to TRBD2. Per germline, CDR1 DFQATT and CDR2 SNEGSKA (reference sequence). This CDR3 is built from 17 residues. The CDR3 reads CCARGLRLAGVGETQYF. CDR3 nucleotide sequence: TGCTGTGCTAGGGGCCTCCGACTAGCGGGAGTGGGAGAGACCCAGTACTTC.

The chain has TRBV6-7 and TRBJ1-5, with D possibly matching TRBD1 (6 bases). TRBV6-7 has ORF status, its function being uncertain. Trimming left V 5 bases short and J 1 base short, with 30 bases between. The CDR3 is 21 residues long. The CDR3 DNA reads TGTGCCAGCAGTACCGCCGATTTGGAACAGGGTCCCCTGGTCAGCAATCAGCCCCAGCATTTT. Translating it yields CASSTADLEQGPLVSNQPQHF.

This clonotype showed up many times. V is TRBV9 and J is TRBJ1-1; possible D gene TRBD1, 6 bases. Trimming took 0 bases from V and 0 from J, leaving 9 bases between them. The CDR3 covers 15 residues. Germline V gives CDR1 SGDLS, CDR2 YYNGEE. CDR3 DNA sequence: TGTGCCAGCAGCGTAGATGGGGACATGAACACTGAAGCTTTCTTT. Amino acids: CASSVDGDMNTEAFF.

This clonotype was observed a few times. The V gene is TRBV29-1, the J gene TRBJ1-1, with unresolved D. The germline CDR1 and CDR2 sequences are SQVTM and ANQGSEA. Trimming left V 1 base short and J 1 base short, with 7 bases between. CDR3 length equals 13 residues. The DNA of the CDR3 is TGCAGCGTTGAAGCACCCCCGAACACTGAAGCTTTCTTT. Its translation: CSVEAPPNTEAFF.

V usage is TRBV6-1 and J usage is TRBJ1-2; 8 bases are a match to TRBD1. Looked up from germline, CDR1 is MNHNS and CDR2 is SASEGT. This CDR3 spans 13 amino acids. The junction had 8 bases not matched to a gene; V was cut back by 6 bases and J by 8 bases. CDR3 nucleotide sequence: TGTGCCAGCAGCCAGGACAGGGACGGGGGCTACACCTTC. The encoded protein is CASSQDRDGGYTF.

The chain links TRBV6-1 to TRBJ1-4; D is possibly TRBD1 (5 bases). Per the germline V gene, CDR1 is MNHNS and CDR2 is SASEGT. There are 16 residues in the CDR3. V dropped 7 bases and J dropped 3 bases, with 18 bases sitting between them. The CDR3 is CASNQLQGAANEKLFF. The CDR3 nucleotides are TGTGCCAGCAACCAACTCCAGGGTGCCGCTAATGAAAAACTGTTTTTT.

The rearrangement uses TRBV9 and TRBJ1-1; D is ambiguous. Germline-derived CDR1 and CDR2 are SGDLS and YYNGEE. V lost 1 base and J lost 1, with 5 bases in between. The CDR3 loop spans 13 amino acids. This CDR3 reads CASSVTPNTEAFF. Written as DNA, the CDR3 is TGTGCCAGCAGCGTAACCCCGAACACTGAAGCTTTCTTT. The full variable domain, its missing parts supplied by reference TRBV9 and TRBJ1-1, is DSGVTQTPKHLITATGQRVTLRCSPRSGDLSVYWYQQSLDQGLQFLIQYYNGEERAKGNILERFSAQQFPDLHSELNLSSLELGDSALYFCASSVTPNTEAFFGQGTRLTVV.

This clonotype was seen at least ten times. This sequence joins TRBV10-1 and TRBJ1-1, with unresolved D. V lost 2 bases and J lost 4, with 17 bases in between. Germline CDR1 is WNHNN and CDR2 is SYGVQD (reference sequence). This CDR3 region has 16 residues. The CDR3 nucleotides are TGCGCCAGCAGTGAGAGTAGGTCCCGATCCCCCACTGAAGCTTTCTTT. Its protein is CASSESRSRSPTEAFF.